This T cell receptor beta chain was found in a study of T-cell reconstitution after alpha-beta-depleted transplantation in children. This clonotype was observed many times. Its antigen remains unidentified. Broader study findings: The main origin of T-cell counts and diversity one year after transplant was newly produced T cells.

The CDR3 runs to 14 residues. Germline CDR1 and CDR2: SGHRS and YFSETQ. V trimming: 5 bases; J trimming: 5 bases; junction bases outside the gene matches: 6. Unique molecular identifiers were incorporated during preparation of the TCRbeta library. TCRdb analysed the PCR reads with MiXCR anew, one entry per CDR3 protein. The data show about 440,000 distinct CDR3 sequences, approximately 41% seen once. The starting material was PBMCs, obtained before TCRalphabeta/CD19-depleted stem cell transplant. V usage is TRBV5-1 and J usage is TRBJ2-2, with 7 bases aligning to TRBD2. The TCR was taken from a girl aged 2 to 10 with aplastic anemia, due to receive a stem cell transplant. Here the CDR3 reads CASRLGTITGELFF. In DNA, the CDR3 is TGCGCCAGCAGGCTCGGGACTATAACCGGGGAGCTGTTTTTT.